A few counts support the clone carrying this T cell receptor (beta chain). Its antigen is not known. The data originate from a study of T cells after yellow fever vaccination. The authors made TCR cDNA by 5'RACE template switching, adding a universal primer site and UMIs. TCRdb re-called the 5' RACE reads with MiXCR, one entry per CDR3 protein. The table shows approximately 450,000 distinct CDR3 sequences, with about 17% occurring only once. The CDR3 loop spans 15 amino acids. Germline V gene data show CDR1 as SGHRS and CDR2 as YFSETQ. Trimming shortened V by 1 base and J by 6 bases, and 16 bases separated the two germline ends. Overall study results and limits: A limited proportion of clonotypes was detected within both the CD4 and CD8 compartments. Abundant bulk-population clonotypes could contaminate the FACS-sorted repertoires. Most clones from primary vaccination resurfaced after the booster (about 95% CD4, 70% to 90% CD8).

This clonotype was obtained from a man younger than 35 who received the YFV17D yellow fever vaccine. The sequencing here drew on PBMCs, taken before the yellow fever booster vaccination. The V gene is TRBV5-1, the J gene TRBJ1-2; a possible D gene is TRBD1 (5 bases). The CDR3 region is CASSLSGPRGDGYTF. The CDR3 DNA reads TGCGCCAGCAGCTTGTCGGGACCCCGAGGAGATGGCTACACCTTC.